Shown below are 23 T cell receptor beta chains from a single sample sequenced in a study of blood T cells in healthy people across ages. The authors ran a second PCR of roughly 6 to 12 cycles using a sample-barcoded 5' primer and a J-beta primer mix. TCRdb independently ran MiXCR on the 5' RACE reads; one entry per CDR3 protein. The profile shows about 1,400,000 distinct CDR3 sequences, 55% to 75% of them singletons. The specimen was blood. These receptor sequences come from a man aged 18 to 30 in good health.

The chain recombines TRBV12-3 or TRBV12-4 with TRBJ2-2, with TRBD2 matching 8 bases. This CDR3 spans 16 amino acids. The junction had 10 bases not matched to a gene; V was cut back by 4 bases and J by 6 bases. The CDR3 is CASSSPGREVAGELFF. In DNA, the CDR3 is TGTGCCAGCAGTTCCCCGGGGCGGGAGGTCGCCGGGGAGCTGTTTTTT.

V is TRBV7-9 and J is TRBJ2-7; D remains ambiguous. The assigned J gene may be wrong: the sequence end matches TRBJ2-5 better. This CDR3 comprises 14 residues. CDR1 is SEHNR and CDR2 is FQNEAQ in the germline V gene (reference sequence). CDR3 DNA sequence: TGTGCCAGCAGCATACCTCCGGGCTCCGAGACCCAGTACTTC. Translation: CASSIPPGSETQYF.

The J gene is TRBJ2-1, the V gene TRBV12-3 or TRBV12-4, with D unresolved. Trimming shortened V by 2 bases and J by 8 bases, and 10 bases separated the two germline ends. The CDR3 has 13 amino acids. Written as DNA, the CDR3 is TGTGCCAGCAGTTTAAGTCGTCTCGATGAGCAGTTCTTC. This translates into CASSLSRLDEQFF.

CDR3 region: CASSFAGVYEQYF. CDR3 bases: TGTGCCAGCAGTTTTGCAGGGGTCTACGAGCAGTACTTC. V usage is TRBV12-3 or TRBV12-4 and J usage is TRBJ2-7; possible D gene TRBD1, 6 bases. Trimming pared 3 bases from V and 3 bases from J, leaving 9 bases between. This CDR3 spans 13 amino acids.

CDR3 nucleotide sequence: TGCGCCAGCAGCCCCCTGACAGGGCTAAATACGCAGTATTTT. It translates to CASSPLTGLNTQYF. The chain is built from TRBV4-1 and TRBJ2-3; 7 bases are a match to TRBD1. There are 14 residues in the CDR3. Germline-derived CDR1 and CDR2 are MGHRA and YSYEKL. Losses at the gene ends were 4 bases for V and 7 bases for J; bases not matched to a gene: 8.

The sample holds one count of this clonotype. The genes are TRBV6-1 and TRBJ2-3; TRBD2 matches at 9 bases. CDR3 length: 18 residues. Germline V gene data show CDR1 as MNHNS and CDR2 as SASEGT. After removal of 9 bases from V and 4 bases from J, the junction contained 20 bases not matched to a gene. The CDR3 sequence is CASEERGEVLNIADTQYF. CDR3 DNA sequence: TGTGCCAGTGAAGAGCGGGGGGAAGTACTGAATATTGCAGATACGCAGTATTTT.

The J gene is TRBJ2-7, the V gene TRBV18; 11 nucleotides match TRBD2. The end of the DNA fits TRBJ2-5 better, so the J call may be wrong. The CDR3 is 16 amino acids. Per the germline V gene, CDR1 is KGHSH and CDR2 is LQKENI. This chain's CDR3 is CASSSASGRHPGTQYF. DNA of the CDR3: TGTGCCAGCTCATCTGCTAGCGGGAGGCACCCCGGGACCCAGTACTTC.

This clonotype was detected only a few times. One end of the junction varies from germline; a read error may be responsible. The gene calls are TRBV4-3 and TRBJ2-6, with 10 bases matching TRBD1. CDR3 length: 17 residues. The germline CDR1 and CDR2 sequences are LGHNA and YSLEER. CDR3 coding DNA: TGCGCCAGCAGCAACCGGGACAGGGGTCCTGGGGCCAACGTCATGACTTTC. It is translated as CASSNRDRGPGANVMTF.

This chain links TRBV12-3 or TRBV12-4 with TRBJ2-4; 9 bases line up with TRBD2. The length of the CDR3 is 14 residues. J lost 12 bases, V lost 5 bases, and 11 bases had no gene match. The CDR3 sequence is CASSTGTSLFPQYF. CDR3 coding DNA: TGTGCCAGCAGTACAGGGACTAGCCTTTTTCCTCAGTACTTC.

This rearrangement joins TRBV27 to TRBJ2-7; D unresolved. From germline, CDR1 is MNHEY and CDR2 SMNVEV (reference sequence). V dropped 6 bases and J dropped 8 bases, with 17 bases sitting between them. The CDR3 totals 13 residues. Here the CDR3 DNA reads TGTGCCAGCAGCCCCTCCGGTCCCACCCAGCAGTACTTC. It codes for CASSPSGPTQQYF.

This clonotype was seen a few times. The CDR3 reads CASSLAGNPLGEQYF. The CDR3 bases are TGTGCCAGCAGCTTAGCGGGGAATCCTCTCGGCGAGCAGTACTTC. This chain links TRBV7-2 with TRBJ2-4; D unclear. TRBJ2-7 matches the DNA end more closely, so the J call is doubtful. The CDR3 consists of 15 residues. CDR1 and CDR2 from the germline V gene are SGHTA and FQGNSA.

The chain recombines TRBV11-2 with TRBJ2-7; D gene unclear. Germline loops: CDR1 SGHAT, CDR2 FQNNGV. The CDR3 is made up of 15 amino acids. The V end was cut by 2 bases, the J end by 10 bases, with 21 bases between. CDR3 nucleotide sequence: TGTGCCAGCAGCTTATCATCAGCAGACCAAGAGGCCCAGTACTTC. It translates to CASSLSSADQEAQYF. Full variable domain (missing parts from reference TRBV11-2 and TRBJ2-7): EAGVAQSPRYKIIEKRQSVAFWCNPISGHATLYWYQQILGQGPKLLIQFQNNGVVDDSQLPKDRFSAERLKGVDSTLKIQPAKLEDSAVYLCASSLSSADQEAQYFGPGTRLTVT.

The gene calls are TRBV7-9 and TRBJ1-1; a possible D gene is TRBD1 (5 bases). The length of the CDR3 is 13 residues. Looked up from germline, CDR1 is SEHNR and CDR2 is FQNEAQ (reference sequence). V gave up 6 bases and J gave up 4 bases, with 12 bases separating them. The CDR3 spells CASRFGGFTEAFF. The CDR3 DNA reads as TGTGCCAGCAGGTTTGGGGGGTTCACTGAAGCTTTCTTT.

This clonotype was seen only a few times. The chain joins TRBV20-1 to TRBJ2-1; 11 bases match TRBD2. Germline V CDR1 and CDR2: DFQATT, SNEGSKA (reference sequence). The CDR3 is 14 amino acids. The junction had 5 bases not matched to a gene; V was cut back by 3 bases and J by 7 bases. The chain's CDR3 is CSASRLAGRNEQFF. CDR3 DNA sequence: TGCAGTGCTAGCCGACTAGCGGGACGTAATGAGCAGTTCTTC.

The rearrangement uses TRBV10-3 and TRBJ1-2; maybe TRBD1 (5 bases). V was cut by 10 bases and J by 4 bases, with 22 bases left in between. This CDR3 is built from 15 residues. Germline V gene lookup returns CDR1 ENHRY and CDR2 SYGVKD. This chain's CDR3 is CATTKDRSRTYGYTF. For the CDR3, the DNA is TGTGCCACCACCAAAGACAGATCCCGTACCTATGGCTACACCTTC.

The V gene is TRBV3-1, the J gene TRBJ2-1; unclear D gene. Near its end, the DNA agrees better with TRBJ2-7, so the J call may be wrong. The CDR3 sequence is 15 residues long. The germline V gene encodes CDR1 LGHDT and CDR2 YNNKEL (reference sequence). The CDR3 nucleotides read TGTGCCAGCAGCCGCCGCGCCAGCTCCTACAATGAGCAGTACTTC. It yields the protein CASSRRASSYNEQYF.

This clonotype is a singleton in its sample. V gene TRBV5-6 combines with J gene TRBJ2-5; TRBD1 or TRBD2 may be the D gene (5 bases each). V gave up 0 bases and J gave up 5 bases, with 11 bases separating them. Germline V gives CDR1 SGHDT, CDR2 YYEEEE. The CDR3 runs 14 residues. CDR3: CASSLDSEGETQYF. The CDR3, as DNA: TGTGCCAGCAGCTTGGATTCTGAGGGGGAGACCCAGTACTTC.

The chain carries TRBV15 and TRBJ2-7, with a possible D match to TRBD1 (5 bases). V lost 1 base and J lost 2, with 15 bases in between. Germline-derived CDR1 and CDR2 are LNHNV and YYDKDF (reference sequence). The CDR3 spans 16 residues. This chain's CDR3 is CATSRAPTVNAYEQYF. The CDR3 DNA is TGTGCCACCAGCAGAGCCCCGACAGTGAATGCCTACGAGCAGTACTTC.

This clonotype was seen a handful of times. The V call is TRBV6-5, the J call TRBJ2-1; 10 nucleotides match TRBD2. V lost 6 bases to trimming and J lost 4 bases; unmatched junction nucleotides: 6. The CDR3 has 15 amino acids. Germline CDR1 and CDR2: MNHEY and SVGAGI. This CDR3 reads CASSILAGPYNEQFF. The DNA of the CDR3 is TGTGCCAGCAGCATACTAGCGGGACCGTACAATGAGCAGTTCTTC.

The CDR3 bases are TGCAGTGCATACGGGACTAGCGGGAGGGCCAGGGGTGCCTACAATGAGCAGTTCTTC. Protein sequence: CSAYGTSGRARGAYNEQFF. The chain recombines TRBV20-1 with TRBJ2-1; TRBD2 aligns across 16 bases. J lost 2 bases, V lost 6 bases, and 13 bases had no gene match. Per the germline V gene, CDR1 is DFQATT and CDR2 is SNEGSKA (reference sequence). This CDR3 has 19 amino acids.

This clonotype came up a few times. This chain links TRBV7-9 with TRBJ2-5; D unresolved. V lost 1 base and J lost 5, with 8 bases in between. Germline V gene data show CDR1 as SEHNR and CDR2 as FQNEAQ (reference sequence). The CDR3 loop spans 13 amino acids. The DNA of the CDR3 is TGTGCCAGCAGCTTAGAGGTTTTGGAGACCCAGTACTTC. Protein: CASSLEVLETQYF.

In its sample, this clonotype was seen many times. This chain links TRBV11-2 with TRBJ1-2; no reliable D call. Germline V CDR1 and CDR2: SGHAT, FQNNGV. V was pared by 1 base and J by 0 bases, with 6 bases between. This CDR3 is 14 amino acids long. CDR3 protein: CASSLGVPNYGYTF. The CDR3 DNA reads TGTGCCAGCAGCTTAGGGGTCCCTAACTATGGCTACACCTTC.

The chain is built from TRBV25-1 and TRBJ1-2, with 8 nucleotides matching TRBD1. Germline V gene sequence: CDR1 MGHDK, CDR2 SYGVNS. Trimming cost V 5 bases and J 8 bases; bases outside gene matches: 13. The CDR3 contains 15 residues. CDR3 DNA: TGTGCCAGCAGTATCGCGGGACAGGACCTTTTCGGCTACACCTTC. This translates into CASSIAGQDLFGYTF.